What follows are 5 T cell receptor beta chains derived from one specimen sequenced in a study of control samples from healthy donors and cancer patients. Clones were read by immunoSEQ multiplex PCR, and TCRdb kept only the in-frame ones, dropping some. This table has some 160,000 clones, 89% appearing once. Sample: blood. Receptors originate from a young man in good health.

The rearrangement uses TRBV27 and TRBJ1-4; no firm D call. The germline gives CDR1 MNHEY, CDR2 SMNVEV (reference sequence). The CDR3 is made up of 15 amino acids. V lost 5 bases and J lost 7, with 17 bases in between. CDR3: CASSPPPYKTEKLFF. As DNA, the CDR3 is TGTGCCAGCAGTCCCCCCCCATACAAGACTGAAAAACTGTTTTTT.

This clone came up once. The rearrangement links TRBV27 to TRBJ1-2, with D possibly matching TRBD1 (6 bases). Trimming left V 4 bases short and J 7 bases short, with 13 bases between. The germline V gene has CDR1 MNHEY and CDR2 SMNVEV (reference sequence). CDR3 length: 13 amino acids. Written as DNA, the CDR3 is TGTGCCAGCAGTTCCATGACAGGAACTGGCTACACCTTC. Translating gives CASSSMTGTGYTF.

The rearrangement uses TRBV2 and TRBJ2-2, with 7 bases identical to TRBD1. CDR1 is SNHLY, CDR2 FYNNEI, per germline. Trimming took 6 bases from V and 2 from J; bases not matched to a gene: 6. This CDR3 spans 15 amino acids. CDR3 sequence: CASRQGFVNTGELFF. CDR3 sequence (DNA): TGTGCCAGCAGACAGGGGTTTGTTAACACCGGGGAGCTGTTTTTT.

This chain uses TRBV24-1 with TRBJ2-3; D may be TRBD2 (5 bases). V was shortened by 6 bases and J by 3 bases, with 9 bases between the two germline ends. CDR3 length: 13 residues. Germline V lookup: CDR1 KGHDR, CDR2 SFDVKD. The CDR3 loop reads CATSPEGTDTQYF. In nucleotides, the CDR3 is TGTGCCACCAGTCCTGAGGGTACAGATACGCAGTATTTT.

DNA for the CDR3: TGTGCCAGCAGCCTCAGGGCGTCCGTAGCGGGAGGGTCCTACAATGAGCAGTTCTTC. It yields the protein CASSLRASVAGGSYNEQFF. The chain has TRBV11-3 and TRBJ2-1; TRBD2 matches at 11 bases. The CDR3 covers 19 residues. The ends lost 5 bases at V and 1 base at J; junction bases unmatched: 13. The germline CDR1 and CDR2 sequences are SGHNT and YENEEA.